The 11 T cell receptor beta chains listed next were all sequenced from one sample in a study of breast tumors, draining lymph nodes, adjacent tissues. TCRdb itself ran the multiplex PCR reads through MiXCR, one entry per CDR3 protein. The table has about 19,000 distinct CDR3 sequences, 43% seen once. The sequenced material came from breast tumor tissue. These receptors all stem from a female donor with breast cancer. Some clones in this sample may be carry-over from other donors' samples.

In its sample, this clonotype was seen once. The junction shows a germline mismatch at one end, possibly a read error. This sequence joins TRBV11-1 and TRBJ2-1; 7 bases agree with TRBD2. CDR1 and CDR2 (germline): SGHAT, FQDESV (reference sequence). The CDR3 covers 11 residues. The CDR3 reads CASTGGNEPSF. CDR3 sequence (DNA): TGTGCCAGCACCGGGGGGAATGAGCCGTCCTTC.

This clonotype is medium-sized within its sample. This chain uses TRBV5-1 with TRBJ2-7; D may be TRBD1 or TRBD2 (5 bases each). The CDR3 has 14 residues. Trimming removed 2 bases at V and 5 bases at J, with 14 bases between. CDR1 and CDR2 from the germline V gene are SGHRS and YFSETQ. The CDR3 DNA follows: TGCGCCAGCAGCTTCCTGGGACCAACCGACGAGCAGTACTTC. This encodes CASSFLGPTDEQYF.

There are a few counts of this clonotype. Compared with germline, one end of the junction differs, possibly owing to a read error. This chain links TRBV6-6 with TRBJ1-2; a weak D match, TRBD1 (6 bases). Per the germline V gene, CDR1 is MNHNY and CDR2 is SVGAGI (reference sequence). The CDR3 totals 12 residues. CDR3 loop: CASTGVVGADFF. Here the CDR3 DNA reads TGTGCCAGCACCGGTGTTGTGGGGGCCGATTTCTTC.

The genes are TRBV10-3 and TRBJ2-7, with D perhaps matching TRBD1 (6 bases). The ends were cut back, 4 bases at V and 2 bases at J, with 12 bases in the middle. The CDR3 length is 14 residues. CDR1 and CDR2 from the germline V gene are ENHRY and SYGVKD. The CDR3 here is CAISGQDAPYEQYF. The DNA for the CDR3 is TGTGCCATCAGTGGACAGGACGCGCCCTACGAGCAGTACTTC.

This chain connects TRBV24-1 to TRBJ2-2; D not resolved. CDR1 KGHDR and CDR2 SFDVKD come from the germline V gene. The ends were cut back, 0 bases at V and 4 bases at J, with 11 bases in the middle. This CDR3 spans 16 amino acids. The CDR3 sequence: CATSDLGTETTGELFF. CDR3 in DNA: TGTGCCACCAGTGATTTGGGTACAGAAACCACCGGGGAGCTGTTTTTT.

This chain uses TRBV4-1 with TRBJ2-7, with 12 bases matching TRBD2. Germline loops: CDR1 MGHRA, CDR2 YSYEKL. After removal of 2 bases from V and 7 bases from J, the junction contained 6 bases not matched to a gene. This CDR3 comprises 15 residues. The chain's CDR3 is CASSQSRLAGDEQYF. The CDR3 DNA sequence: TGCGCCAGCAGCCAAAGTAGACTAGCGGGAGATGAGCAGTACTTC.

In this sample, this clonotype turned up many times. The chain couples TRBV6-1 to TRBJ2-7, with 7 bases lining up with TRBD1. The junction had 8 bases not matched to a gene; V was cut back by 6 bases and J by 9 bases. This CDR3 contains 12 residues. Germline V CDR1 and CDR2: MNHNS, SASEGT. CDR3 nucleotides: TGTGCCAGCAGAGGACAGGCCCGGGTGCAGTACTTC. It yields the protein CASRGQARVQYF.

The chain couples TRBV5-6 to TRBJ1-1; D call uncertain. This CDR3 contains 15 residues. From germline, CDR1 is SGHDT and CDR2 YYEEEE. Trimming took 2 bases from V and 1 from J, leaving 12 bases between them. CDR3 protein: CASSFVGRANTEAFF. The CDR3 nucleotides read TGTGCCAGCAGCTTTGTAGGTCGCGCGAACACTGAAGCTTTCTTT.

The V and J genes are TRBV7-9 and TRBJ2-2; TRBD2 matches 15 bases. The trim removed 4 bases at V and 5 bases at J, leaving 11 bases unmatched. Per the germline V gene, CDR1 is SEHNR and CDR2 is FQNEAQ (reference sequence). This CDR3 is 19 amino acids long. The CDR3 region is CASSSYTGLAGGGTGELFF. In DNA form, the CDR3 reads TGTGCCAGCAGCTCATATACGGGACTAGCGGGAGGCGGAACCGGGGAGCTGTTTTTT.

This clonotype was seen at least ten times. The V call is TRBV25-1, the J call TRBJ2-2, with D possibly matching TRBD1 (6 bases). Germline CDR1 and CDR2: MGHDK and SYGVNS. V gave up 1 base and J gave up 6 bases, with 12 bases separating them. The CDR3 runs to 15 residues. The CDR3 protein is CASSESAGVAGELFF. In DNA form, the CDR3 reads TGTGCCAGCAGTGAATCAGCAGGGGTAGCCGGGGAGCTGTTTTTT.

This clonotype showed up many times. The gene calls are TRBV19 and TRBJ2-7, with 7 bases fitting TRBD1. The V and J ends lost 4 bases and 7 bases, in that order; junction bases with no gene match: 7. There are 13 residues in the CDR3. Per germline, CDR1 LNHDA and CDR2 SQIVND (reference sequence). The CDR3 DNA is TGTGCCAGTAGTACCTACAGGGGAGAAGAGCAGTACTTC. It specifies CASSTYRGEEQYF.